The rows below give T cell receptor beta chains drawn from one sample of a study of T cell responses to AZD1222 COVID-19 vaccine. The data were produced by immunoSEQ multiplex PCR, yet TCRdb's version contains in-frame clones alone and is incomplete. The data show roughly 70,000 clones, 70% to 90% seen once. This specimen consisted of peripheral blood, obtained 28 days after the second AZD1222 dose. The receptors derive from an adult who received the AZD1222 COVID-19 vaccine. The CDR3 runs from the conserved cysteine through the conserved F or W. A D gene is named only where the DNA matches it firmly. Not every row has a clone size; where given, it reads once, few, many or a size class.

>TRBJ2-3|NA|TRBV6-2/TRBV6-3|TRBD2
TGTGCCAGCAGTTCCTTCCGGGAGGGCCCAGATACGCAGTATTTT
CASSSFREGPDTQYF
>TRBJ1-5|NA|TRBV10-3|NA
TGTGCCATCAGTGACAGGCGGCAGCCCCAGCATTTT
CAISDRRQPQHF
>TRBJ1-3|NA|TRBV28|NA
TGTGCCAGCAGTCCTACCGTTTCTGGAAACACCATATATTTT
CASSPTVSGNTIYF
>TRBJ2-3|NA|TRBV2|NA
TGTGCCAGCACCCTGCTGTTGGGAGGCGGAACAGATACGCAGTATTTT
CASTLLLGGGTDTQYF
>TRBJ1-5|NA|TRBV7-6|NA
TGTGCCAGCAGCTTAGCGGGCAGTGGAGGTTATCAGCCCCAGCATTTT
CASSLAGSGGYQPQHF
>TRBJ1-4|NA|TRBV3-1/TRBV3-2|TRBD1
TGTGCCAGCAGCCAAGGACAGGGGAATTGGGAAAAACTGTTTTTT
CASSQGQGNWEKLFF
>TRBJ2-7|NA|TRBV7-2|NA
TGTGCCAGCAGCTTATCAGAGGGAGGATTCGAGCAGTACTTC
CASSLSEGGFEQYF
>TRBJ2-3|NA|TRBV18|NA
TGTGCCAGCTCACCGGGGGAGGCAGATACGCAGTATTTT
CASSPGEADTQYF
>TRBJ1-2|NA|TRBV15|TRBD1
TGTGCCACCAGCCAGGGACAGCTCTATGGCTACACCTTC
CATSQGQLYGYTF
>TRBJ1-5|NA|TRBV30|NA
TGTGCCTGGAGTGTAGGGGGAGGGCAGCCCCAGCATTTT
CAWSVGGGQPQHF
>TRBJ1-1|NA|TRBV7-3|NA
TGTGCCAGCAGCTCCAACCCGAACACTGAAGCTTTCTTT
CASSSNPNTEAFF
>TRBJ1-5|NA|TRBV27|NA
TGTGCCAGCAGCCCCCCCGGGGGACACTATAGCAATCAGCCCCAGCATTTT
CASSPPGGHYSNQPQHF
>TRBJ2-1|NA|TRBV2|NA
TGTGCCAGCGTACTAGAAGGGTATGAGCAGTTCTTC
CASVLEGYEQFF
>TRBJ2-1|NA|TRBV19|TRBD1
TGTGCCAGTAGTACCCGCTCGGGACAGGGCCACAATGAGCAGTTCTTC
CASSTRSGQGHNEQFF
>TRBJ1-3|once|TRBV7-6|NA
TGTGCCAGCAGCTTAGGGACAGAATCAACTTTTTTGGGAAACACCATATATTTT
CASSLGTESTFLGNTIYF
>TRBJ1-5|NA|TRBV6-2/TRBV6-3|NA
TGTGCCAGCAGTTATTGGAGCAATCAGCCCCAGCATTTT
CASSYWSNQPQHF
>TRBJ2-7|NA|TRBV29-1|NA
TGCAGCGTTTCTAGCACCGGAACTTACGAGCAGTACTTC
CSVSSTGTYEQYF
>TRBJ2-5|NA|TRBV7-9|TRBD1
TGTGCCAGCAGCCCCATGGGGACAGGGGATGAGACCCAGTACTTC
CASSPMGTGDETQYF
>TRBJ1-6|NA|TRBV7-2|TRBD1
TGTGCCAGCAGCCCGACAGGGGCCTATTCACCCCTCCACTTT
CASSPTGAYSPLHF
>TRBJ1-3|NA|TRBV6-1|NA
TGTGCCAGCAGTGAAGGGGCCAGTCAGGCTTACACCATATATTTT
CASSEGASQAYTIYF
>TRBJ1-3|NA|TRBV7-6|NA
TGTGCCAGCAGCTTAGAGGCCGCCTCTGGAAACACCATATATTTT
CASSLEAASGNTIYF
>TRBJ2-2|NA|TRBV6-1|TRBD1
TGTGCCAGCAGTGAAAAACGACAGGGGACCGGGGAGCTGTTTTTT
CASSEKRQGTGELFF
>TRBJ1-2|NA|TRBV10-3|NA
TGTGCCATCAGTGAAATGGAATCGGGCTACATCTTC
CAISEMESGYIF
>TRBJ1-1|few|TRBV4-3|NA
TGCGCCAGCAGCCGGACGGACTCCGGGAACACTGAAGCTTTCTTT
CASSRTDSGNTEAFF
>TRBJ1-6|NA|TRBV4-3|NA
TGCGCCAGCAGCCAAGACAGCCCAGGGGCAGGCTCACCCCTCCACTTT
CASSQDSPGAGSPLHF
>TRBJ1-4|NA|TRBV18|NA
TGTGCCAGCTCACCTCCGGTTGTTGAAAAACTGTTTTTT
CASSPPVVEKLFF
>TRBJ2-3|NA|TRBV7-2|TRBD1
TGTGCCAGCAGCCCGGACAGGAGTCGCACAGATACGCAGTATTTT
CASSPDRSRTDTQYF
>TRBJ2-1|NA|TRBV18|NA
TGTGCCAGCTCACCACTTCATTATGAGCAGTTCTTC
CASSPLHYEQFF
>TRBJ2-3|NA|TRBV2|NA
TGTGCCAGCACAGATACGCAGTATTTT
CASTDTQYF
>TRBJ1-4|NA|TRBV5-1|NA
TGCGCCAGCAGCCTGGGAGGGAAGGGGAGTGTTGAAAAACTGTTTTTT
CASSLGGKGSVEKLFF
>TRBJ2-2|NA|TRBV9|TRBD1
TGTGCCAGCAGCGTGTTGCCCGGACAGGGGGGCACCACCGGGGAGCTGTTTTTT
CASSVLPGQGGTTGELFF
>TRBJ2-7|NA|TRBV6-5|TRBD2
TGTGCCAGCAGTTCGGTGACTAGCGGGTTTTACGAGCAGTACTTC
CASSSVTSGFYEQYF
>TRBJ2-5|once|TRBV30|TRBD1
TGTGCCTGGAGTGAGGGGGGACAGGCAAAGTACTTC
CAWSEGGQAKYF
>TRBJ2-1|NA|TRBV4-3|TRBD2
TGCGCCAGCAGCCAAGGGTCTAGCGGGAGTCCCCGGGCACTGAGCTCCTACAATGAGCAGTTCTTC
CASSQGSSGSPRALSSYNEQFF
>TRBJ2-7|NA|TRBV4-1|TRBD1
TGCGCCAGCAGCCAAGGAGTGGGGACAGTCTACGAGCAGTACTTC
CASSQGVGTVYEQYF